The rows below give T cell receptor beta chains drawn from one sample of a study of blood T cell repertoires in COVID-19. Sequenced by immunoSEQ multiplex PCR; TCRdb stores in-frame clones only, minus some. The table records roughly 140,000 clones, 88% of them present only once. Input material: peripheral blood. These receptors were obtained from a woman aged 45-65 years with acute or convalescent COVID-19. Each CDR3 is given without its conserved first and last residue. The order of the fields is J gene, V gene, CDR3 protein.

>TRBJ2-2|TRBV7-9
ASRAHWGQATLMGGELF
>TRBJ1-2|TRBV6-6
ASSNEDYAGYT
>TRBJ1-5|TRBV2
ASNLQAPPEPQH
>TRBJ1-5|TRBV18
ASSQGQGGGNQPQH
>TRBJ2-4|TRBV11-1
ASSLGDRAYSIQY
>TRBJ1-5|TRBV6-1
ASSEPWGQDVVQPQH
>TRBJ1-1|TRBV7-9
ASSLAHNSWTEAF
>TRBJ2-2|TRBV6-5
ASSYKTSGTGELF
>TRBJ1-6|TRBV5-1
ASSPLGGSQESPLH
>TRBJ1-1|TRBV3-1/TRBV3-2
ASSPGAMNTEAF
>TRBJ2-6|TRBV7-9
ARQGSGANVLT
>TRBJ2-5|TRBV7-8
ASSYGGSGTQY
>TRBJ1-5|TRBV5-6
ASSWGQGRQPQH
>TRBJ2-2|TRBV29-1
SGTSGTGELF
>TRBJ2-3|TRBV11-1
ASSLSLDTQY
>TRBJ2-1|TRBV6-1
ASSDRDSEQF
>TRBJ1-3|TRBV7-9
ASTFVGGKGNTIY
>TRBJ2-1|TRBV5-1
ASSERQGSSYNEQF
>TRBJ1-2|TRBV28
ASSLGAQYGYT
>TRBJ2-1|TRBV9
ASSGRDRVFEQF
>TRBJ2-1|TRBV5-1
ASSPRDQTYNEQF
>TRBJ2-1|TRBV29-1
SVDKGALYNEQF
>TRBJ2-1|TRBV7-9
ASSPEGLAGGEQF
>TRBJ2-1|TRBV4-2
ASSPGLGGDGNEQF
>TRBJ1-2|TRBV5-4
ASSSGGGYGYGYT
>TRBJ2-1|TRBV7-7
ASSLDSYNEQF
>TRBJ2-1|TRBV2
ATGTSVYNEQF
>TRBJ2-3|TRBV18
ASSGNGIGDTQY
>TRBJ1-2|TRBV5-1
ASSPTGVFYGYT
>TRBJ1-1|TRBV18
ASSPGTGVEMNTEAF
>TRBJ1-1|TRBV20-1
SARGGVEAF
>TRBJ1-5|TRBV19
ASSMGTGAFNQPQH
>TRBJ2-7|TRBV6-5
ASRGGTSGTYEQY
>TRBJ1-1|TRBV7-9
ASSLAAGLNTEAF
>TRBJ1-2|TRBV24-1
ATPGTLELYGYT